This record looks at one T cell receptor beta chain sequence and its context. The CDR3 consists of 13 residues. The ends were cut back, 3 bases at V and 3 bases at J, with 8 bases in the middle. The sample is drawn from a study of blood T cell repertoires in COVID-19. Background on the study: There were acute and convalescent COVID-19 samples, and they came from the United States, Italy and Spain. PBMCs, B-cell-depleted T cells, or T cells were the source of the cDNA or gDNA that made up the material.

How the authors handled the data: Estimates of nucleated cell counts were drawn from the amplification of reference gene primers. Produced via immunoSEQ multiplex PCR; TCRdb's table is partial and in-frame only. D and trimming were read from the DNA, whereas the V and J calls and clone size are those reported in that table. The repertoire includes 300,000 or so clones, more than 80% of them detected once, and 3.7% sits in the top ten. This clonotype originated in a woman aged 40 to 50 with acute or convalescent COVID-19. V usage is TRBV12-3 or TRBV12-4 and J usage is TRBJ1-1; weak D call: TRBD1 (5 bases). Sequencing input: peripheral blood. CDR3 sequence (DNA): TGTGCCAGCAGTTTTGACAGAGACACTGAAGCTTTCTTT. It translates to CASSFDRDTEAFF.